A single T cell receptor (beta chain) is shown here with its context. Its antigen remains undetermined. Base qualities are not provided; no much larger clone lies one nucleotide away. Counted from cysteine to phenylalanine, this CDR3 has 12 amino acids. Left in the record is the CDR3 DNA by itself, 36 bases read in frame from the first base. Based on the germline V gene, the CDR1 and CDR2 sequences are SGDLS and YYNGEE. V and J lose 3 bases and 4 bases, and a span of 8 bases separates them. Library method: the immunoSEQ multiplex PCR assay. TCRdb retrieved this table from immuneACCESS and kept in-frame rearrangements only. Not all clones are present; in checked studies, unresolved V genes account for under half, and no reason is known for the remainder. Recorded for this sample are some 41,000 clones; around 87% of them occurred a single time. 10% to 13% of the sample is in the top ten clones. The data were obtained in a study of control samples from healthy donors and cancer patients (dated by TCRdb to the early 2020s).

The sample consisted of PBMCs. The chain is encoded by TRBV9 joined to TRBJ2-7; the best D guess is TRBD2, with 5 bases matching. This sequence originates from a woman aged 55-69 years with lung cancer. The nucleotide sequence reads as follows: TGTGCCAGCAGCGGGTCGGGATACGAGCAGTACTTC. Protein translation: CASSGSGYEQYF.